This T cell receptor beta chain was found in a study of blood T cell repertoires in COVID-19. Looking at the study overall: The United States, Italy and Spain supplied acute and convalescent COVID-19 samples.

Clones were read by immunoSEQ multiplex PCR, and TCRdb kept only the in-frame ones, dropping some. The sample comprises 250,000 to 350,000 clones, 70% to 90% of which are singletons, and about 6% rests with the top ten. The TCR was taken from a woman between 50 and 59 years old with COVID-19, enrolled during active disease. The specimen was peripheral blood.

CDR3 sequence reads: CASSADRLSGNTIYF. CDR3 nucleotides: TGTGCCAGTAGTGCGGACAGGCTCTCTGGAAACACCATATATTTT. J is TRBJ1-3 and V is TRBV19, with 7 bases matching TRBD1. J was trimmed by 0 bases and V by 5 bases; bases with no gene match: 4. Germline CDR1 is LNHDA and CDR2 is SQIVND (reference sequence). There are 15 residues in the CDR3.